This T cell receptor (beta chain) stems from a study of shared clonotypes between healthy human individuals. Study results and caveats: Tissue TCR repertoires likely differ from these blood-only repertoires.

As regards this clone: Its antigen is not known.

Per the study methods: Junction-only immunoSEQ sequences carried no quality scores, so filtering differed. This table comes from immunoSEQ multiplex PCR, and its TCRdb copy is limited to in-frame clones, with some not included. D and trimming were read from the DNA, whereas the V and J calls and clone size are those reported in that table. This table has some 2,500,000 clones, roughly 93% appearing once. The ends were cut back, 3 bases at V and 5 bases at J, with 13 bases in the middle. The CDR3 is 15 residues long. Germline CDR1 reads LNHDA; CDR2 reads SQIVND (reference sequence). The chain carries TRBV19 and TRBJ2-2; D gene unclear. The TCR comes from a man between 18 and 29 years old in good health. Some clones in this sample may be carry-over from other donors' samples. Source material: naive CD4+ T cells from PBMCs. The subset denotes: CD45RA+ positively selected. CDR3 in amino acids: CASSIELSRTGELFF. The CDR3 coding sequence is TGTGCCAGTAGTATTGAACTATCTCGGACCGGGGAGCTGTTTTTT.